The 22 T cell receptor beta chains given below trace back to one sample, sequenced in a study of response to subunit inactivated influenza vaccine. Each CDR3 protein is one row after TCRdb ran MiXCR on the RT-PCR reads. The sample shows hundreds of thousands of distinct CDR3 sequences, 12% of them seen only once. Source: PBMCs from blood, taken on the day of vaccination. These TCRs come from a man aged 45-65 years who received an inactivated influenza vaccine.

Worth noting for this clonotype: A much larger clone sits a single nucleotide away, making a read error possible. This CDR3 reads CSVRRGPTDMQYF. CDR3 in DNA: TGCAGCGTTCGTCGGGGGCCCACAGATATGCAGTATTTT. The chain uses TRBV29-1 and TRBJ2-3; D is possibly TRBD1 or TRBD2 (6 bases each). The CDR3 covers 13 residues. Germline CDR1 and CDR2: SQVTM and ANQGSEA.

The chain combines TRBV20-1 with TRBJ2-1, with 8 bases lining up with TRBD2. This CDR3 comprises 16 residues. Germline values: CDR1 DFQATT, CDR2 SNEGSKA (reference sequence). Trimming took 1 base from V and 0 from J; bases not matched to a gene: 5. CDR3 nucleotides: TGCAGTGCTAGAGTATTAGCGGGAAGCTCCTACAATGAGCAGTTCTTC. This sequence encodes CSARVLAGSSYNEQFF.

V gene TRBV4-3 combines with J gene TRBJ2-7, with 11 bases lining up with TRBD1. Germline CDR1 LGHNA, CDR2 YSLEER. Germline trimming cut 5 bases from V and 6 bases from J; bases unmatched to any gene: 9. The length of the CDR3 is 15 residues. The DNA of the CDR3 is TGCGCCAGCAGCGCAAATACCGGGACAGGGGGCGAGCAGTACGTC. It codes for CASSANTGTGGEQYV.

The rearrangement links TRBV7-2 to TRBJ1-4, with D tentatively TRBD1 (5 bases). V shed 5 bases and J shed 5 bases, with 15 bases lying between them. The CDR3 totals 15 residues. Germline-derived CDR1 and CDR2 are SGHTA and FQGNSA. The CDR3: CASSDSRRLNEKLFF. CDR3 nucleotides: TGTGCCAGCAGCGACAGCCGCCGTCTGAATGAAAAACTGTTTTTT.

The gene calls are TRBV27 and TRBJ2-1, with 15 positions matching TRBD2. The CDR3 loop spans 22 amino acids. Trimming at V came to 4 bases and at J to 0 bases, leaving 16 bases not matched to a gene. Germline V gene data show CDR1 as MNHEY and CDR2 as SMNVEV (reference sequence). DNA of the CDR3: TGTGCCAGCAGTTCACCAATACCGGGACTAGCGGGGGGACGACACTCCTACAATGAGCAGTTCTTC. Translated, it gives CASSSPIPGLAGGRHSYNEQFF.

This clonotype was recorded at least ten times. The chain uses TRBV12-3 or TRBV12-4 and TRBJ1-5; 7 bases line up with TRBD1. The CDR3 totals 14 residues. The V and J ends lost 5 bases and 5 bases, in that order; junction bases with no gene match: 6. The CDR3, as DNA: TGTGCCAGCAGTCGTAGGGGGCGCGATCAGCCCCAGCATTTT. Encoded protein: CASSRRGRDQPQHF.

The chain employs TRBV29-1 and TRBJ2-1, with D hard to call. Germline V lookup: CDR1 SQVTM, CDR2 ANQGSEA. The V end was cut by 7 bases, the J end by 5 bases, with 18 bases between. CDR3 size: 14 residues. CDR3 region: CSANYAEQNNEQFF. The CDR3 region has the DNA TGCAGCGCCAATTATGCGGAGCAAAACAATGAGCAGTTCTTC.

This clonotype has only a few counts. The chain employs TRBV12-3 or TRBV12-4 and TRBJ2-3, with 9 bases identical to TRBD2. The CDR3 contains 15 residues. Losses at the gene ends were 5 bases for V and 2 bases for J; bases not matched to a gene: 5. CDR3 sequence reads: CASSSGGNPTDTQYF. In DNA form, the CDR3 reads TGTGCCAGCAGTAGCGGGGGGAACCCCACAGATACGCAGTATTTT.

J is TRBJ2-2 and V is TRBV6-5; D is perhaps TRBD1 (5 bases). The CDR3 totals 13 residues. The germline V gene encodes CDR1 MNHEY and CDR2 SVGAGI. Trimming took off 2 bases at V and 7 bases at J, with 8 bases between the two ends. The CDR3 DNA is TGTGCCAGCAGTTACAGCCAGGGCGGGGAGCTGTTTTTT. This encodes CASSYSQGGELFF.

Ten or more counts support this clonotype. The chain has TRBV7-8 and TRBJ2-1; 13 bases are a match to TRBD2. The V and J ends lost 6 bases and 4 bases, in that order; junction bases with no gene match: 3. Looked up from germline, CDR1 is SGHVS and CDR2 is FQNEAQ. The CDR3 spans 15 residues. CDR3 in DNA: TGTGCCAGCAGGTTACTAGCGGGAGGGTACAATGAGCAGTTCTTC. Encoded protein: CASRLLAGGYNEQFF.

Many counts were recorded for this clonotype. This chain links TRBV7-2 with TRBJ2-1; TRBD2 matches 10 bases. The CDR3 contains 15 residues. Germline assignment: CDR1 SGHTA and CDR2 FQGNSA. V lost 2 bases to trimming and J lost 4 bases; unmatched junction nucleotides: 2. CDR3 in amino acids: CASSLLAGVYNEQFF. The CDR3 DNA sequence: TGTGCCAGCAGCTTACTAGCGGGAGTTTACAATGAGCAGTTCTTC.

This clonotype was seen repeatedly, ten times or more. The chain is built from TRBV6-1 and TRBJ1-5; no clear D gene. The CDR3 has 13 amino acids. The germline gives CDR1 MNHNS, CDR2 SASEGT. V lost 7 bases and J lost 1, with 8 bases in between. CDR3 bases: TGTGCCAGCAAAAGGGTGAGCAATCAGCCCCAGCATTTT. Translation: CASKRVSNQPQHF.

The rearrangement joins TRBV28 to TRBJ2-1; tentative D call: TRBD1 (5 bases). The CDR3 is 14 amino acids. Between the trimmed V and J ends, which lost 3 bases and 9 bases, there was a span of 15 bases. Germline CDR1 reads MDHEN; CDR2 reads SYDVKM. This CDR3 is CASSLYRSPPEQFF. CDR3 nucleotide sequence: TGTGCCAGCAGTTTGTACAGGAGCCCTCCTGAGCAGTTCTTC.

This clonotype was picked up a small number of times. The chain uses TRBV5-1 and TRBJ2-4; D gene unclear. Germline values: CDR1 SGHRS, CDR2 YFSETQ. The length of the CDR3 is 15 residues. The germline V and J ends were trimmed by 2 bases and 3 bases, with 12 bases remaining between them. CDR3 sequence: CASSLLGDGKNIQYF. CDR3 DNA sequence: TGCGCCAGCAGCTTATTGGGCGATGGCAAAAACATTCAGTACTTC.

The chain uses TRBV29-1 and TRBJ2-3; D ambiguous. Trimming took 4 bases from V and 0 from J, leaving 17 bases between them. From germline, CDR1 is SQVTM and CDR2 ANQGSEA. This CDR3 has 16 residues. The chain's CDR3 is CSVAAVSAVSTDTQYF. Here the CDR3 DNA reads TGCAGCGTTGCGGCGGTGAGCGCCGTCAGCACAGATACGCAGTATTTT.

The J gene is TRBJ2-4, the V gene TRBV6-5; D possibly corresponds to TRBD1 (5 bases). CDR3 length: 17 residues. The V end lost 4 bases, the J end lost 0 bases, and 16 bases lay between the germline ends. Germline CDR1 and CDR2: MNHEY and SVGAGI. CDR3 residues: CASSLTDHQLAKNIQYF. The CDR3 nucleotides read TGTGCCAGCAGTTTGACAGACCACCAGCTAGCCAAAAACATTCAGTACTTC.

The table lists this clonotype with a few counts. The chain has TRBV4-2 and TRBJ2-3; perhaps TRBD1 as D (5 bases). The CDR3 has 15 residues. Trimming stripped 0 bases from V and 2 bases from J, with 9 bases between. In germline, CDR1 is LGHNA, CDR2 YNFKEQ. CDR3 protein: CASSQDGAYTDTQYF. The CDR3 bases are TGTGCCAGCAGCCAAGATGGGGCCTACACAGATACGCAGTATTTT.

This chain joins TRBV7-2 and TRBJ1-6; no firm D call. Trimming left V 5 bases short and J 7 bases short, with 15 bases between. Germline CDR1 reads SGHTA; CDR2 reads FQGNSA. The CDR3 contains 15 residues. This CDR3 reads CASSVRGGRNSPLHF. Here the CDR3 DNA reads TGTGCCAGCAGCGTCCGGGGTGGGAGGAATTCACCCCTCCACTTT.

This chain uses TRBV5-1 with TRBJ2-7; the D call may be TRBD1 or TRBD2 (5 bases each). CDR3 length: 15 amino acids. Trimming took 2 bases from V and 5 from J, leaving 17 bases between them. Germline-derived CDR1 and CDR2 are SGHRS and YFSETQ. CDR3 protein: CASSLDRRLGDEQYF. CDR3 DNA sequence: TGCGCCAGCAGCTTAGACAGACGCCTCGGGGACGAGCAGTACTTC.

This rearrangement joins TRBV7-2 to TRBJ2-7; D is unresolved. The germline V and J ends were trimmed by 5 bases and 0 bases, with 11 bases remaining between them. The CDR3 runs to 14 residues. Per the germline V gene, CDR1 is SGHTA and CDR2 is FQGNSA. The chain's CDR3 is CASSQHHSSYEQYF. CDR3 in DNA: TGTGCCAGCAGCCAACATCATAGCTCCTACGAGCAGTACTTC.

The chain has TRBV10-2 and TRBJ1-6; D uncertain. Looked up from germline, CDR1 is WSHSY and CDR2 is SAAADI. Trimming took off 4 bases at V and 7 bases at J, with 8 bases between the two ends. This CDR3 is built from 13 residues. CDR3 protein: CASSAADNSPLHF. The CDR3, as DNA: TGCGCCAGCAGTGCGGCGGACAATTCACCCCTCCACTTT.

In its sample, this clonotype was seen a few times. The rearrangement uses TRBV4-3 and TRBJ2-3, with 7 bases aligning to TRBD2. There are 15 residues in the CDR3. V lost 0 bases to trimming and J lost 3 bases; unmatched junction nucleotides: 3. Per the germline V gene, CDR1 is LGHNA and CDR2 is YSLEER. CDR3 in amino acids: CASSQDGLGTDTQYF. As DNA, the CDR3 is TGCGCCAGCAGCCAAGATGGACTAGGAACAGATACGCAGTATTTT.